Listed here are 9 T cell receptor beta chains from one sample, sequenced in a study of regulatory T cells in long-lasting Graves disease. CDR3 regions were amplified by Arm-PCR using iRepertoire HTBI primers to build TCR beta libraries. Via MiXCR, TCRdb re-called the multiplex PCR reads, giving one row per CDR3 protein. The data contain about 460,000 distinct CDR3 sequences, 14% of them singletons. Time point of the sample: newly diagnosed GD, antithyroid drugs for less than 3 months. Following extraction of RNA from PBMCs, that RNA was used to make the TCR library. These same records also appear under a second study, on T cells in Graves' hyperthyroidism and ophthalmopathy.

This specimen was peripheral blood mononuclear cells (PBMCs), taken at new diagnosis, from a patient treated with antithyroid drugs. Receptors were obtained from a woman aged 45-59 years with Graves disease.

V usage is TRBV7-2 and J usage is TRBJ1-2; no clear D gene. Germline loops: CDR1 SGHTA, CDR2 FQGNSA. CDR3 length: 14 amino acids. V dropped 0 bases and J dropped 7 bases, with 12 bases sitting between them. CDR3 DNA: TGTGCCAGCAGCTTAGCTTCTGGGCCCGGTGGCTACACCTTC. Protein: CASSLASGPGGYTF.

This clonotype was observed many times. The CDR3 DNA reads TGTGCCAGCAGGCCCCCCCTTACCACCTACGAGCAGTACTTC. Its protein product is CASRPPLTTYEQYF. The chain recombines TRBV28 with TRBJ2-7; D is unclear. The V gene's germline CDR1 is MDHEN and CDR2 SYDVKM. Trimming took off 6 bases at V and 2 bases at J, with 14 bases between the two ends. This CDR3 has 14 residues.

V gene TRBV28 combines with J gene TRBJ2-3; weak D call: TRBD2 (5 bases). Germline values: CDR1 MDHEN, CDR2 SYDVKM. Trimming removed 2 bases from V and 0 bases from J, with 9 bases in between. There are 15 residues in the CDR3. The CDR3, as DNA: TGTGCCAGCAGTTTACTGGGCGGGAGCACAGATACGCAGTATTTT. Protein: CASSLLGGSTDTQYF. Combining the CDR3 with reference TRBV28 and TRBJ2-3 gives the whole variable domain DVKVTQSSRYLVKRTGEKVFLECVQDMDHENMFWYRQDPGLGLRLIYFSYDVKMKEKGDIPEGYSVSREKKERFSLILESASTNQTSMYLCASSLLGGSTDTQYFGPGTRLTVL.

In its sample, this clonotype was seen many times. The rearrangement links TRBV7-2 to TRBJ2-1; D remains unclear. Trimming left V 1 base short and J 0 bases short, with 10 bases between. Looked up from germline, CDR1 is SGHTA and CDR2 is FQGNSA. The CDR3 spans 16 residues. CDR3 residues: CASSLVPFDSYNEQFF. CDR3 DNA sequence: TGTGCCAGCAGCTTAGTCCCGTTCGACTCCTACAATGAGCAGTTCTTC.

This clonotype was seen at least ten times. The chain joins TRBV6-5 to TRBJ2-1; D may be TRBD1 (6 bases). The V end lost 2 bases, the J end lost 4 bases, and 15 bases lay between the germline ends. The CDR3 is made up of 16 amino acids. From germline, CDR1 is MNHEY and CDR2 SVGAGI. Written as DNA, the CDR3 is TGTGCCAGCAGTTACGGACAGTTTGGTCTATACAATGAGCAGTTCTTC. This translates into CASSYGQFGLYNEQFF.

This clonotype was counted ten times or more. The chain carries TRBV6-1 and TRBJ2-3; D is unclear. CDR1 and CDR2 from the germline V gene are MNHNS and SASEGT. The CDR3 contains 12 residues. Between the trimmed V and J ends, which lost 5 bases and 3 bases, there was a span of 6 bases. CDR3 coding DNA: TGTGCCAGCAGTCCTCATACAGATACGCAGTATTTT. Translated: CASSPHTDTQYF.

This clonotype was counted at least ten times. V is TRBV18 and J is TRBJ1-1, with D possibly being TRBD1 (6 bases). Trimming took 3 bases from V and 5 from J, leaving 16 bases between them. The CDR3 is made up of 15 amino acids. Germline V gene sequence: CDR1 KGHSH, CDR2 LQKENI. CDR3 coding DNA: TGTGCCAGCTCACCCTCTGGACAGCATGGGACTGAAGCTTTCTTT. This gives the protein CASSPSGQHGTEAFF.

The chain carries TRBV11-2 and TRBJ2-2; possible D gene TRBD2, 5 bases. Per the germline V gene, CDR1 is SGHAT and CDR2 is FQNNGV. Trimming stripped 0 bases from V and 0 bases from J, with 11 bases between. The CDR3 extends over 17 amino acids. CDR3 nucleotide sequence: TGTGCCAGCAGCTTAGACGGACTGTCCGCGAACACCGGGGAGCTGTTTTTT. As protein: CASSLDGLSANTGELFF.

V gene TRBV4-1 combines with J gene TRBJ2-7; D may correspond to TRBD1 or TRBD2 (5 bases each). Trimming left V 2 bases short and J 6 bases short, with 23 bases between. CDR1 is MGHRA, CDR2 YSYEKL, per germline. The CDR3 loop spans 17 amino acids. CDR3 sequence: CASSQSSPGPITLEQYF. For the CDR3, the DNA is TGCGCCAGCAGCCAATCCTCTCCGGGACCGATTACCCTCGAGCAGTACTTC.